Following are 25 T cell receptor beta chains from one sample sequenced in a study of response to subunit inactivated influenza vaccine. TCRdb re-derived calls from the RT-PCR reads in MiXCR, one entry per CDR3 protein. This table holds 750,000 to 850,000 distinct CDR3 sequences, about a fifth found once. The material sequenced was PBMCs from blood, taken about 5 days after vaccination. Source of these receptors: a man in his fifties who received an inactivated influenza vaccine.

As to this clonotype: A junction end diverges from the germline sequence, so it may reflect a read error. This rearrangement joins TRBV11-2 to TRBJ1-2; 8 nucleotides agree with TRBD1. Germline V lookup: CDR1 SGHAT, CDR2 FQNNGV. This CDR3 comprises 19 residues. In DNA, the CDR3 is TGTGCTAGCAGCTTAGTTCTTATGGGCCGGACAGGGAAGGGTTTTGGCTACACCTTC. It encodes CASSLVLMGRTGKGFGYTF.

This clonotype was detected many times. This chain connects TRBV29-1 to TRBJ1-1; weak D call: TRBD1 (6 bases). Per germline, CDR1 SQVTM and CDR2 ANQGSEA. V was clipped by 7 bases and J by 1 base, with 13 bases between them. This CDR3 is 13 amino acids long. For the CDR3, the DNA is TGCAGCGCCCAGGGGAGGGGGAACACTGAAGCTTTCTTT. Its protein product is CSAQGRGNTEAFF. The whole variable domain, filled in from reference TRBV29-1 and TRBJ1-1, reads SAVISQKPSRDICQRGTSLTIQCQVDSQVTMMFWYRQQPGQSLTLIATANQGSEATYESGFVIDKFPISRPNLTFSTLTVSNMSPEDSSIYLCSAQGRGNTEAFFGQGTRLTVV.

This clonotype turned up a few times. The V gene is TRBV9, the J gene TRBJ1-3; possible D gene TRBD1, 6 bases. Looked up from germline, CDR1 is SGDLS and CDR2 is YYNGEE. V lost 0 bases and J 2 bases, leaving 12 bases between the germline ends. CDR3 length: 16 amino acids. The CDR3 nucleotides read TGTGCCAGCAGCGTAGTCCCGTCAGGGGCTGGAAACACCATATATTTT. It translates to CASSVVPSGAGNTIYF.

V and J are TRBV18 and TRBJ2-5; D possibly corresponds to TRBD1 (6 bases). The CDR3 runs to 15 residues. Per the germline V gene, CDR1 is KGHSH and CDR2 is LQKENI. Trimming left V 2 bases short and J 4 bases short, with 14 bases between. This chain's CDR3 is CASSPGQTQRETQYF. The CDR3 DNA is TGTGCCAGCTCACCAGGACAGACCCAAAGAGAGACCCAGTACTTC.

There are a few counts of this clonotype. The chain links TRBV20-1 to TRBJ1-2; TRBD1 is a possible D gene (6 bases). This CDR3 is built from 12 residues. Germline values: CDR1 DFQATT, CDR2 SNEGSKA (reference sequence). Trimming stripped 6 bases from V and 7 bases from J, with 15 bases between. In nucleotides, the CDR3 is TGCAGTGCAGCGATAGGGGGTAGTGGCTACACCTTC. It is translated as CSAAIGGSGYTF.

The CDR3 DNA reads as TGCAGCGCGGGACAGGGAATTTCAGATACGCAGTATTTT. Translated: CSAGQGISDTQYF. The V call is TRBV29-1, the J call TRBJ2-3; 9 positions agree with TRBD1. There are 13 residues in the CDR3. Losses at the gene ends were 7 bases for V and 4 bases for J; bases not matched to a gene: 6. The V gene's germline CDR1 is SQVTM and CDR2 ANQGSEA.

The chain recombines TRBV20-1 with TRBJ2-7; 11 nucleotides align to TRBD1. The CDR3 consists of 15 residues. V was pared by 3 bases and J by 1 base, with 5 bases of the junction left unmatched. Looked up from germline, CDR1 is DFQATT and CDR2 is SNEGSKA (reference sequence). The CDR3 spells CSASRTGGYSYEQYF. The DNA of the CDR3 is TGCAGTGCTAGCAGGACAGGGGGCTATTCCTACGAGCAGTACTTC.

The genes are TRBV5-1 and TRBJ2-7; D gene uncertain. The V end was cut by 3 bases, the J end by 2 bases, with 6 bases between. This CDR3 has 12 residues. From germline, CDR1 is SGHRS and CDR2 YFSETQ. The CDR3 loop is CASSSTPYEQYF. The CDR3 DNA reads TGCGCCAGCAGCTCGACGCCCTACGAGCAGTACTTC. The full variable domain, in which reference TRBV5-1 and TRBJ2-7 provide the parts outside the CDR3, is KAGVTQTPRYLIKTRGQQVTLSCSPISGHRSVSWYQQTPGQGLQFLFEYFSETQRNKGNFPGRFSGRQFSNSRSEMNVSTLELGDSALYLCASSSTPYEQYFGPGTRLTVT.

The chain joins TRBV20-1 to TRBJ1-2; a weak D match, TRBD1 (5 bases). Germline-derived CDR1 and CDR2 are DFQATT and SNEGSKA (reference sequence). V dropped 0 bases and J dropped 5 bases, with 16 bases sitting between them. This CDR3 is 15 amino acids long. CDR3 nucleotides: TGCAGTGCTAGAGATCTTATGACCGGGGCGTATGGCTACACCTTC. Amino acid sequence: CSARDLMTGAYGYTF.

This clonotype was found a few times. In DNA form, the CDR3 reads TGTGCCAGCAAACACCGGGACAGGGGGCGAAATGAGCAGTTCTTC. This codes for CASKHRDRGRNEQFF. This rearrangement joins TRBV27 to TRBJ2-1; TRBD1 agrees at 12 bases. The CDR3 runs 15 residues. J gave up 7 bases and V 7 bases, and 8 bases lay outside the gene matches. Germline CDR1 reads MNHEY; CDR2 reads SMNVEV (reference sequence).

This clonotype was detected only a few times. This sequence joins TRBV6-1 and TRBJ2-3; either TRBD1 or TRBD2 may supply D (5 bases each). With 3 bases removed from V and 0 bases from J, the gap between germline ends came to 13 bases. This CDR3 comprises 16 residues. Germline CDR1 is MNHNS and CDR2 is SASEGT. CDR3 in DNA: TGTGCCAGCAGTGATGACTCGGGGCGTAGCACAGATACGCAGTATTTT. Its translation is CASSDDSGRSTDTQYF.

The J gene is TRBJ2-5, the V gene TRBV3-1; the match to TRBD1 covers 7 bases. There are 16 residues in the CDR3. Germline V gene data show CDR1 as LGHDT and CDR2 as YNNKEL (reference sequence). With 4 bases clipped from V and 2 bases from J, the junction kept 10 bases outside the gene matches. The CDR3 here is CASSPSTGTPQETQYF. The CDR3 region has the DNA TGTGCCAGCAGCCCCTCGACAGGGACACCTCAAGAGACCCAGTACTTC.

The gene calls are TRBV28 and TRBJ2-7; D might be TRBD1 or TRBD2, each matching 6 bases. The ends were cut back, 6 bases at V and 4 bases at J, with 13 bases in the middle. This CDR3 contains 13 residues. The V gene's germline CDR1 is MDHEN and CDR2 SYDVKM. The CDR3 nucleotides are TGTGCCAGCAGGACGGGGGCTCAGTACGAGCAGTACTTC. It encodes CASRTGAQYEQYF. The entire variable domain, with the rest obtained from reference TRBV28 and TRBJ2-7, is as follows: DVKVTQSSRYLVKRTGEKVFLECVQDMDHENMFWYRQDPGLGLRLIYFSYDVKMKEKGDIPEGYSVSREKKERFSLILESASTNQTSMYLCASRTGAQYEQYFGPGTRLTVT.

The chain has TRBV2 and TRBJ2-4, with TRBD2 matching over 9 bases. The CDR3 covers 19 residues. Germline CDR1 SNHLY, CDR2 FYNNEI. V gave up 3 bases and J gave up 2 bases; unmatched junction bases: 14. CDR3 nucleotide sequence: TGTGCCAGCAGTGAGTACGGCGGGGGGGCCTCGTACCCCAAAAACATTCAGTACTTC. This encodes CASSEYGGGASYPKNIQYF.

The table lists this clonotype with a few counts. The chain couples TRBV7-2 to TRBJ2-3; weak D call: TRBD2 (5 bases). The CDR3 is 14 residues long. Trimming removed 5 bases from V and 7 bases from J, with 16 bases in between. Germline loops: CDR1 SGHTA, CDR2 FQGNSA. This chain's CDR3 is CASSPRVEVNTQYF. The CDR3 DNA is TGTGCCAGCAGCCCGCGGGTAGAAGTAAATACGCAGTATTTT.

This clonotype has only a few counts. This chain joins TRBV10-3 and TRBJ2-2; 8 nucleotides agree with TRBD2. The CDR3 contains 13 residues. CDR1 and CDR2 (germline): ENHRY, SYGVKD. After removal of 4 bases from V and 7 bases from J, the junction contained 2 bases not matched to a gene. The CDR3 spells CAISVAGGGELFF. DNA of the CDR3: TGTGCCATCAGTGTGGCGGGGGGCGGGGAGCTGTTTTTT.

The chain recombines TRBV12-3 or TRBV12-4 with TRBJ1-4; D unresolved. Deletions cut 5 bases from V and 3 bases from J, with 13 bases between. The CDR3 consists of 15 residues. The CDR3 DNA reads as TGTGCCAGCAGTCTGTCGGAGGGCCCTAATGAAAAACTGTTTTTT. Its protein product is CASSLSEGPNEKLFF.

Ten or more counts support this clonotype. This chain connects TRBV4-3 to TRBJ1-1, with D perhaps TRBD1 (5 bases). CDR3 length equals 16 residues. CDR1 and CDR2 (germline): LGHNA, YSLEER. V lost 5 bases, J lost 1 base, and 17 bases lay in between. DNA of the CDR3: TGCGCCAGCAGCTTATTCTACCGGGACGGGAACACTGAAGCTTTCTTT. The encoded protein is CASSLFYRDGNTEAFF.

A few counts support this clonotype. The V and J genes are TRBV20-1 and TRBJ2-7, with D hard to call. This CDR3 has 14 amino acids. The V and J ends lost 0 bases and 0 bases respectively, with 9 bases between them. Germline lookup yields CDR1 DFQATT and CDR2 SNEGSKA (reference sequence). CDR3 residues: CSARDRPASYEQYF. CDR3 coding DNA: TGCAGTGCTAGAGATCGCCCAGCCTCCTACGAGCAGTACTTC.

This clonotype was counted between two and nine times. The chain uses TRBV28 and TRBJ1-6, with D perhaps TRBD1 (5 bases). V lost 5 bases to trimming and J lost 7 bases, with 15 bases between them. CDR1 and CDR2 (germline): MDHEN, SYDVKM. CDR3 length: 15 residues. The CDR3 nucleotides are TGTGCCAGCAGTCCCGCGGGGGAAACCAATTCACCCCTCCACTTT. Its protein product is CASSPAGETNSPLHF.

V usage is TRBV12-3 or TRBV12-4 and J usage is TRBJ2-2, with D maybe TRBD2 (6 bases). CDR3 length equals 14 residues. Trimming cost V 6 bases and J 4 bases, with 12 bases left between them. For the CDR3, the DNA is TGTGCCAGCAGGCGGCAGGAGGGCACCGGGGAGCTGTTTTTT. This gives the protein CASRRQEGTGELFF.

This clonotype was seen more than once but under ten times. V and J are TRBV5-5 and TRBJ2-7, with no clear D. The CDR3 is 14 amino acids. The V end was cut by 1 base, the J end by 1 base, with 9 bases between. The germline V gene has CDR1 SGHKS and CDR2 YYEKEE (reference sequence). The CDR3 DNA sequence: TGTGCCAGCAGCTTGTCCCCCGGTTCCTACGAGCAGTACTTC. Residues: CASSLSPGSYEQYF.

In this sample, this clonotype turned up a few times. The chain carries TRBV20-1 and TRBJ2-5; D may be TRBD1 (5 bases). The CDR3 spans 10 residues. V gave up 7 bases and J gave up 5 bases, with 8 bases separating them. The germline V gene encodes CDR1 DFQATT and CDR2 SNEGSKA (reference sequence). The CDR3 loop is CSGGLETQYF. The CDR3 DNA follows: TGCAGTGGGGGCCTCGAGACCCAGTACTTC.

This chain links TRBV20-1 with TRBJ2-7; 10 bases fit TRBD1. The CDR3 is made up of 14 amino acids. CDR1 and CDR2 from the germline V gene are DFQATT and SNEGSKA (reference sequence). Germline trimming cut 2 bases from V and 2 bases from J; bases unmatched to any gene: 3. As DNA, the CDR3 is TGCAGTGCTAGACTCGGGACAGGGGCCTACGAGCAGTACTTC. Translation gives CSARLGTGAYEQYF.

This chain joins TRBV20-1 and TRBJ1-2, with D possibly being TRBD1 (6 bases). Germline CDR1 reads DFQATT; CDR2 reads SNEGSKA (reference sequence). V was trimmed by 5 bases and J by 5 bases, leaving 15 bases between them. The CDR3 runs 13 residues. The CDR3 nucleotides are TGCAGTGCTGGCACACAGGGAATTTATGGCTACACCTTC. It encodes CSAGTQGIYGYTF.